Reported below is one T cell receptor beta chain. The sample is drawn from a study of OX40 agonist ivuxolimab in advanced cancers. The overall study: In this trial design, patients received ivuxolimab intravenously at 0.01 to 10 mg/kg every 2 weeks. A mean age of roughly 62 years, range about 20 to 79, was recorded, and over 65% were male. Partial responses were recorded for three patients, including one with hepatocellular carcinoma and two with cutaneous melanoma.

Data came from immunoSEQ multiplex PCR; TCRdb stores just in-frame clones and leaves some out. Of roughly 35,000 clones listed, around 89% were seen once; the top ten hold less than 4.5%. CDR3 size: 16 residues. The ends were cut back, 4 bases at V and 0 bases at J, with 13 bases in the middle. CDR1 and CDR2 (germline): LNHDA, SQIVND (reference sequence). The sequence was obtained from an adult with an advanced solid tumor such as melanoma, head and neck, liver or kidney cancer. The material sequenced was CD4+ or CD8+ T cells sorted from blood, taken in a trial of the OX40 agonist ivuxolimab. V and J are TRBV19 and TRBJ1-5; the D is unclear. The CDR3 is CASSKDGKNSNQPQHF. CDR3 DNA: TGTGCCAGTAGTAAGGACGGGAAAAATAGCAATCAGCCCCAGCATTTT.